This TCR beta chain was captured in a study of blood T cell repertoires in COVID-19. Study at large: Acute-phase and convalescent COVID-19 samples originated in the United States, Italy and Spain.

The CDR3 loop spans 11 amino acids. CDR1 and CDR2 (germline): SGHRS, YFSETQ. Trimming took off 3 bases at V and 12 bases at J, with 10 bases between the two ends. Under the authors' procedure: Quantification of nucleated cells was approximated via reference gene primer amplification. The repertoire was sequenced with immunoSEQ multiplex PCR; TCRdb's copy has only in-frame clones and lacks some. That table is the source of V, J and clone size, and D and trimming were worked out from the DNA. The sample has a few hundred thousand clones, about 81% seen once. Participants, about 18 to 90 years old, spanned 25 or so US areas.

This TCR was sampled from a man aged 35-49 years who had recovered from COVID-19. The sample taken for sequencing was PBMCs or T cells enriched from blood (not recorded which). The chain is built from TRBV5-1 and TRBJ2-1, with D possibly being TRBD2 (5 bases). This CDR3 reads CASSSSFVQFF. In DNA, the CDR3 is TGCGCCAGCAGCTCTAGCTTCGTGCAGTTCTTC.